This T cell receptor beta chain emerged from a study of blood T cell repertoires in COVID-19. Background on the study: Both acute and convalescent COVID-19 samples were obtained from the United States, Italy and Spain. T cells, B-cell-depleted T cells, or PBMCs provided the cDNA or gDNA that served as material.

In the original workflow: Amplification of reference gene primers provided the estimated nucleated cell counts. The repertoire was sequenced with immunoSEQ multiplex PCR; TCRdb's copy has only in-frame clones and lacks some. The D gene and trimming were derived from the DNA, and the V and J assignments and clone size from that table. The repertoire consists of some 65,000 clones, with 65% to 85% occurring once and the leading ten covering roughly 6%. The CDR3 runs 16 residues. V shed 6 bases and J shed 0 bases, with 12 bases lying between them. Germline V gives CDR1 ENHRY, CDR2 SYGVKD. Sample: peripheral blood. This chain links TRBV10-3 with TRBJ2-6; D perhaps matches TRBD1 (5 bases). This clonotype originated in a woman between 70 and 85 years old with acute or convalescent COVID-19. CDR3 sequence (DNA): TGTGCCATCAGCCGACAGATGAGCTCTGGGGCCAACGTCCTGACTTTC. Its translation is CAISRQMSSGANVLTF.